A single sample gave rise to the 31 T cell receptor beta chains below, sequenced in a study of blood T cell repertoires in COVID-19. The repertoire was sequenced with immunoSEQ multiplex PCR; TCRdb's copy has only in-frame clones and lacks some. The repertoire holds more than 95,000 clones, roughly three quarters seen once, with 37% in the top ten. The specimen sequenced was peripheral blood. These receptor sequences come from a man aged 35-49 years with active or convalescent COVID-19.

The rearrangement uses TRBV10-2 and TRBJ1-1; the D is unclear. There are 13 residues in the CDR3. V was clipped by 7 bases and J by 3 bases, with 12 bases between them. Germline-derived CDR1 and CDR2 are WSHSY and SAAADI. This CDR3 reads CASISARYTEAFF. CDR3 nucleotide sequence: TGCGCCAGCATCTCAGCGAGGTACACTGAAGCTTTCTTT.

This chain joins TRBV18 and TRBJ1-5, with 7 bases lining up with TRBD1. This CDR3 is 19 amino acids long. CDR1 and CDR2 from the germline V gene are KGHSH and LQKENI. Trimming at V came to 2 bases and at J to 0 bases, leaving 13 bases not matched to a gene. The CDR3 nucleotides read TGTGCCAGCTCACCAATAGAGCCGAGACAGGGAACTAGCAATCAGCCCCAGCATTTT. Its translation is CASSPIEPRQGTSNQPQHF.

This chain links TRBV2 with TRBJ2-1, with TRBD1 matching 7 bases. The CDR3 contains 14 residues. Germline trimming cut 7 bases from V and 5 bases from J; bases unmatched to any gene: 8. The V gene's germline CDR1 is SNHLY and CDR2 FYNNEI. CDR3 region: CASNRGMKDNEQFF. CDR3 bases: TGTGCCAGCAACAGGGGCATGAAGGACAATGAGCAGTTCTTC.

The chain joins TRBV5-1 to TRBJ2-1; 12 bases are a match to TRBD1. The V and J ends lost 3 bases and 8 bases, in that order; junction bases with no gene match: 6. The CDR3 runs 15 residues. Per germline, CDR1 SGHRS and CDR2 YFSETQ. The CDR3 DNA reads as TGCGCCAGCAGCTGGACCGGGACAGGGGGCGATGAGCAGTTCTTC. Its protein is CASSWTGTGGDEQFF.

The gene calls are TRBV4-2 and TRBJ1-5; D remains unclear. The CDR3 totals 15 residues. The germline V gene encodes CDR1 LGHNA and CDR2 YNFKEQ. V lost 0 bases to trimming and J lost 1 base, with 7 bases between them. CDR3 in amino acids: CASSQEAGSNQPQHF. The CDR3 DNA reads as TGTGCCAGCAGCCAAGAGGCGGGCAGCAATCAGCCCCAGCATTTT.

The chain recombines TRBV18 with TRBJ1-6; D is unclear. The CDR3 is 15 residues long. Germline V gives CDR1 KGHSH, CDR2 LQKENI. The V end lost 2 bases, the J end lost 7 bases, and 12 bases lay between the germline ends. As DNA, the CDR3 is TGTGCCAGCTCACCAGCTAGGCCCGAGAATTCACCCCTCCACTTT. It translates to CASSPARPENSPLHF.

V and J are TRBV30 and TRBJ2-1; 10 bases map to TRBD2. The CDR3 contains 14 residues. The junction had 4 bases not matched to a gene; V was cut back by 2 bases and J by 6 bases. CDR1 is GTSNPN, CDR2 SVGIG, per germline (reference sequence). CDR3 amino acids: CAWSQLAGLNEQFF. The CDR3, as DNA: TGTGCCTGGAGTCAACTAGCGGGACTCAATGAGCAGTTCTTC.

The CDR3 DNA sequence: TGCGCCAGCACCACAGAAGAGACCCAGTACTTC. This codes for CASTTEETQYF. This chain links TRBV5-1 with TRBJ2-5; D is undetermined. Between the trimmed V and J ends, which lost 6 bases and 3 bases, there was a span of 6 bases. CDR1 is SGHRS and CDR2 is YFSETQ in the germline V gene. The CDR3 covers 11 residues.

The chain combines TRBV7-3 with TRBJ2-2; possibly TRBD2 for D (5 bases). Germline V gene sequence: CDR1 SGHTA, CDR2 FQGTGA. V lost 4 bases and J lost 1, with 7 bases in between. The CDR3 loop spans 14 amino acids. The CDR3 region has the DNA TGTGCCAGCAGCTCCCGGGAGAACACCGGGGAGCTGTTTTTT. It translates to CASSSRENTGELFF.

J is TRBJ2-1 and V is TRBV4-3; 7 bases fit TRBD1. Germline V gene sequence: CDR1 LGHNA, CDR2 YSLEER. The CDR3 spans 18 residues. With V trimmed by 4 bases and J by 2 bases, 14 bases remained unmatched. CDR3 in amino acids: CASSRSLGDRVTYNEQFF. The CDR3 DNA reads TGCGCCAGCAGCCGTTCTCTGGGTGACAGGGTAACCTACAATGAGCAGTTCTTC.

The gene calls are TRBV5-1 and TRBJ2-2, with 10 bases identical to TRBD2. The CDR3 is 18 residues long. Trimming cost V 1 base and J 1 base; bases outside gene matches: 7. The germline V gene has CDR1 SGHRS and CDR2 YFSETQ. CDR3 region: CASSLRASGSQNTGELFF. The CDR3 DNA reads TGCGCCAGCAGCTTGAGGGCTAGCGGGAGTCAGAACACCGGGGAGCTGTTTTTT.

J is TRBJ1-1 and V is TRBV20-1; D remains unclear. Germline-derived CDR1 and CDR2 are DFQATT and SNEGSKA (reference sequence). The CDR3 runs 8 residues. The V and J ends lost 8 bases and 10 bases respectively, with 8 bases between them. Written as DNA, the CDR3 is TGCAGTACTGCCACAGCTTTCTTT. It encodes CSTATAFF.

The chain combines TRBV24-1 with TRBJ1-1; D might be TRBD1 (5 bases). CDR3 size: 14 residues. Germline V gives CDR1 KGHDR, CDR2 SFDVKD. V dropped 3 bases and J dropped 1 base, with 8 bases sitting between them. The DNA for the CDR3 is TGTGCCACCAGTGATGTCGGACAGAACACTGAAGCTTTCTTT. Translating gives CATSDVGQNTEAFF.

V is TRBV7-9 and J is TRBJ2-7, with TRBD1 matching over 7 bases. J lost 8 bases, V lost 2 bases, and 9 bases had no gene match. The CDR3 extends over 14 amino acids. CDR1 and CDR2 from the germline V gene are SEHNR and FQNEAQ (reference sequence). The CDR3: CASSLRDSVVKQYF. The CDR3 nucleotides read TGTGCCAGCAGCTTAAGGGACAGCGTTGTAAAGCAGTACTTC.

The chain links TRBV7-6 to TRBJ2-1; 7 bases fit TRBD2. CDR3 length: 15 amino acids. V lost 3 bases and J lost 9; bases outside the gene matches: 11. Per the germline V gene, CDR1 is SGHVS and CDR2 is FNYEAQ. Here the CDR3 DNA reads TGTGCCAGCAGCTTGTCGCTACTAGCGAGCGGTGAGCAGTTCTTC. Its translation: CASSLSLLASGEQFF.

V gene TRBV19 combines with J gene TRBJ2-7, with D possibly TRBD2 on 5 matching bases. Germline CDR1 is LNHDA and CDR2 is SQIVND (reference sequence). The CDR3 consists of 14 residues. The germline V and J ends were trimmed by 0 bases and 3 bases, with 9 bases remaining between them. CDR3: CASSIDISGYEQYF. The CDR3 nucleotides read TGTGCCAGTAGTATAGATATAAGCGGCTACGAGCAGTACTTC.

The V gene is TRBV7-2, the J gene TRBJ2-3; 9 positions match TRBD2. Trimming took 1 base from V and 5 from J; bases not matched to a gene: 4. Germline lookup yields CDR1 SGHTA and CDR2 FQGNSA. The CDR3 is made up of 15 amino acids. Here the CDR3 DNA reads TGTGCCAGCAGCTTAGGGCTAGCGGGGATAGATACGCAGTATTTT. It yields the protein CASSLGLAGIDTQYF.

The chain uses TRBV19 and TRBJ2-3; 7 bases fit TRBD2. This CDR3 has 14 residues. CDR1 is LNHDA and CDR2 is SQIVND in the germline V gene (reference sequence). V lost 10 bases and J lost 0; bases outside the gene matches: 7. The CDR3 spells CATTGGASTDTQYF. CDR3 in DNA: TGTGCCACCACGGGAGGAGCTAGCACAGATACGCAGTATTTT.

The J gene is TRBJ1-1, the V gene TRBV5-1, with 7 bases fitting TRBD1. CDR3 length: 16 residues. V trimming: 0 bases; J trimming: 0 bases; junction bases outside the gene matches: 5. Looked up from germline, CDR1 is SGHRS and CDR2 is YFSETQ. CDR3 nucleotide sequence: TGCGCCAGCAGCTTGGTACCGGGACAGCTGAACACTGAAGCTTTCTTT. Residues: CASSLVPGQLNTEAFF.

The chain employs TRBV4-1 and TRBJ2-3; the match to TRBD2 covers 13 bases. The CDR3 loop spans 19 amino acids. Germline V gene data show CDR1 as MGHRA and CDR2 as YSYEKL. Losses at the gene ends were 4 bases for V and 6 bases for J; bases not matched to a gene: 16. The CDR3 DNA follows: TGCGCCAGCAGCCTCGGACTAGCGGGGGCCCTTACTCCTAAGGATACGCAGTATTTT. Its translation is CASSLGLAGALTPKDTQYF.

This clone was counted a single time. The chain joins TRBV11-1 to TRBJ2-7, with TRBD2 identical over 12 bases. The CDR3 sequence is 15 residues long. Germline CDR1 is SGHAT and CDR2 is FQDESV (reference sequence). The J segment lost 0 bases and the V segment lost 3 bases, leaving 0 bases of the junction unmatched. The CDR3 coding sequence is TGTGCCAGCAGCTTGACTAGCGGGGGCTCCTACGAGCAGTACTTC. Protein product: CASSLTSGGSYEQYF.

This sequence joins TRBV24-1 and TRBJ2-7, with D perhaps matching TRBD1 (6 bases). Germline-derived CDR1 and CDR2 are KGHDR and SFDVKD. CDR3 length equals 13 residues. Trimming cost V 9 bases and J 2 bases, with 13 bases left between them. The CDR3 protein is CATSGTYPYEQYF. The CDR3 region has the DNA TGTGCCACCTCCGGGACATACCCCTACGAGCAGTACTTC.

This sequence joins TRBV10-3 and TRBJ2-7; TRBD1 agrees at 7 bases. With V trimmed by 6 bases and J by 6 bases, 8 bases remained unmatched. The CDR3 totals 13 residues. Germline V gene data show CDR1 as ENHRY and CDR2 as SYGVKD. The CDR3 is CAIRETGLSEQYF. The CDR3 nucleotides are TGTGCCATCAGAGAGACAGGGCTCAGCGAGCAGTACTTC.

The V call is TRBV19, the J call TRBJ2-1, with a tentative D call TRBD1 (5 bases). Germline V CDR1 and CDR2: LNHDA, SQIVND (reference sequence). The V end lost 10 bases, the J end lost 3 bases, and 19 bases lay between the germline ends. CDR3 size: 15 residues. In DNA, the CDR3 is TGTGCCACGAAGTACGAGGACACCGACTACAATGAGCAGTTCTTC. This codes for CATKYEDTDYNEQFF. Based on the CDR3 plus reference TRBV19 and TRBJ2-1, the full variable domain is DGGITQSPKYLFRKEGQNVTLSCEQNLNHDAMYWYRQDPGQGLRLIYYSQIVNDFQKGDIAEGYSVSREKKESFPLTVTSAQKNPTAFYLCATKYEDTDYNEQFFGPGTRLTVL.

V gene TRBV5-1 combines with J gene TRBJ2-3; D unclear. The length of the CDR3 is 17 residues. Per the germline V gene, CDR1 is SGHRS and CDR2 is YFSETQ. Trimming removed 1 base from V and 2 bases from J, with 17 bases in between. The CDR3 sequence: CASSLLGPGYLTDTQYF. Here the CDR3 DNA reads TGCGCCAGCAGCTTGCTTGGGCCCGGTTACCTCACAGATACGCAGTATTTT.

The chain has TRBV11-2 and TRBJ2-5, with 10 bases that match TRBD1. V dropped 5 bases and J dropped 5; count of bases not matched to a gene: 17. The CDR3 has 18 residues. Per germline, CDR1 SGHAT and CDR2 FQNNGV. CDR3 in DNA: TGTGCCAGCAGCGACAACGGTTTCGACAGGGGGCCGAGTGAGACCCAGTACTTC. It translates to CASSDNGFDRGPSETQYF.

This chain joins TRBV6-5 and TRBJ1-3, with D maybe TRBD1 (5 bases). Looked up from germline, CDR1 is MNHEY and CDR2 is SVGAGI. The CDR3 is 15 residues long. Deletions cut 6 bases from V and 0 bases from J, with 12 bases between. DNA for the CDR3: TGTGCCAGCAGACTGACAGCCACCTCTGGAAACACCATATATTTT. As protein: CASRLTATSGNTIYF.

This chain connects TRBV2 to TRBJ2-1; TRBD2 matches 11 bases. This CDR3 spans 15 amino acids. After removal of 7 bases from V and 9 bases from J, the junction contained 11 bases not matched to a gene. Germline-derived CDR1 and CDR2 are SNHLY and FYNNEI. The CDR3 coding sequence is TGTGCCAGCACCGTTCTAGCGGGAGGTGGTTCTGAGCAGTTCTTC. Protein: CASTVLAGGGSEQFF.

The rearrangement links TRBV6-5 to TRBJ1-1, with TRBD1 as a possible D gene (5 bases). The CDR3 totals 13 residues. Germline lookup yields CDR1 MNHEY and CDR2 SVGAGI. The germline V and J ends were trimmed by 7 bases and 5 bases, with 14 bases remaining between them. The DNA of the CDR3 is TGTGCCAGCAATGCGGGGCCGGGAACTGAAGCTTTCTTT. Its translation: CASNAGPGTEAFF.

V gene TRBV4-1 combines with J gene TRBJ2-1, with TRBD2 identical over 7 bases. Germline CDR1 and CDR2: MGHRA and YSYEKL. The CDR3 length is 16 residues. V trimming: 5 bases; J trimming: 7 bases; junction bases outside the gene matches: 14. DNA of the CDR3: TGCGCCAGCAGCAAGGAGGGAGGGAGTAGAAGGAATGAGCAGTTCTTC. This sequence encodes CASSKEGGSRRNEQFF.

V gene TRBV7-9 combines with J gene TRBJ1-1; TRBD1 might be the D (5 bases). V gave up 6 bases and J gave up 1 base, with 15 bases separating them. Germline V CDR1 and CDR2: SEHNR, FQNEAQ (reference sequence). This CDR3 comprises 15 residues. CDR3 residues: CASSQHLGGNTEAFF. CDR3 DNA: TGTGCCAGCAGTCAACACCTCGGGGGGAACACTGAAGCTTTCTTT.